This TCR beta chain was profiled in a study of blood T cell repertoires in COVID-19 (TCRdb year 2020). About the investigation overall: Samples covering the acute and convalescent phases of COVID-19 were provided by collaborators in the United States, Italy and Spain. The material from the prospective study consisted of cDNA or gDNA derived from T cells, B-cell-depleted T cells, or PBMCs. Subjects who had been exposed to COVID-19, were actively infected with it, or had recovered from it provided the deeply sampled blood TCRbeta repertoires that made up the dataset. A freely available public database, intended as a resource for researchers studying the immune response to SARS-CoV-2, is where the repertoires were released. Samples came from the ongoing ImmuneRACE study (first 160 participants) plus 1,254 subjects from 6 global collaborators. Sample metadata almost always included a de-identified subject ID, COVID-19 status, age in years and sex. Where available, HLA class I and class II types were taken from metadata supplied by the sample provider and were not determined by assay-based typing.

Trimmed from V: 5 bases; trimmed from J: 2 bases; junction bases lacking a gene match: 6. The CDR3 runs 16 residues from the cysteine to the phenylalanine. Only the CDR3 DNA stays, 48 bases, in frame from base 1. CDR1 and CDR2, per the germline V gene, are SGHAT and FQNNGV. Concerning this clone itself: The antigen it recognizes is unknown. Base qualities are missing; no much larger clone stands one base away.

Overall study outcomes, separate from this receptor: The quantity of clinical and demographic metadata differed by source and by participant and was supplied without curation.

TCRbeta CDR3 regions were amplified from genomic DNA using the immunoSEQ Assay, a bias-controlled multiplex PCR. Per the original workflow: The number of nucleated cells in each sample was estimated by amplification of reference gene primers within the assay. To quantify the absolute abundance of each unique TCRbeta CDR3 rearrangement, sequence reads were collapsed and filtered. For each sample, productive Simpson clonality was calculated as the square root of Simpson's diversity index over productive rearrangements. The immuneACCESS repertoire file appears here via TCRdb, limited to in-frame rearrangements. These files lack a portion of the clones; in checked studies, under half of the deficit traces to unresolved V genes, and the cause of the others is not known. From that table come the V and J calls and clone size; the DNA was used to work out D and trimming. The sample table lists tens of thousands of clones, 75% to 90% of them with a count of one. The ten largest make up around 5% of the sample.

The collaborating institutions used their own protocols to collect whole blood in K2EDTA tubes. Collaborator samples were shipped for TCRbeta analysis as frozen whole blood, isolated PBMCs, or DNA extracted from either sample type. The chain is assembled from TRBV11-2 and TRBJ2-2; 9 bases in the junction line up with TRBD2. Sequencing input: peripheral blood. This TCR was recovered from a woman in her fifties or sixties with active COVID-19. The CDR3 reads CASSVGTSSNTGELFF. The bases are TGTGCCAGCAGCGTGGGGACTAGCTCTAACACCGGGGAGCTGTTTTTT.